Listed below are T cell receptor beta chains from one sample, sequenced in a study of metastatic and nonmetastatic thyroid tumors. MiXCR reprocessed the PCR reads for TCRdb. This table holds roughly 18,000 clones, about a quarter found once. Sequences were obtained from tumor tissue. Receptors were obtained from a female donor with papillary thyroid cancer or a benign thyroid nodule (not recorded which). Some clones in this sample may be carry-over from other donors' samples. Each CDR3 is given with its conserved first and last residue. D genes are given only for firm matches. Rows give clone size only sometimes, using once, few, many, or a class for an expanded clone.

v_call,j_call,clone_size,d_call,cdr3_aa,cdr3_nt
TRBV20-1,TRBJ2-7,many,.,CSASSGSYEQYF,TGCAGTGCTAGTTCGGGTTCCTACGAGCAGTACTTC
TRBV20-1,TRBJ2-7,many,TRBD1,CSASGVGQGRHEQYF,TGCAGTGCTAGCGGGGTAGGACAGGGGAGGCACGAGCAGTACTTC
TRBV20-1,TRBJ2-1,.,TRBD2,CSALTSGTDNEQFF,TGCAGTGCTTTGACTAGCGGGACCGACAATGAGCAGTTCTTC
TRBV6-2/TRBV6-3,TRBJ1-2,few,TRBD1,CATYAGQGAAGYTF,TGTGCCACCTATGCGGGACAGGGGGCGGCTGGCTACACCTTC
TRBV4-2,TRBJ1-3,.,TRBD1,CASSQEDRSGNTIYF,TGTGCCAGCAGCCAAGAGGACAGGTCTGGAAACACCATATATTTT
TRBV19,TRBJ2-7,many,.,CASSPGLPPYSEQYF,TGTGCCAGTAGTCCAGGGCTGCCCCCCTATTCCGAGCAGTACTTC
TRBV29-1,TRBJ2-3,few,TRBD1,CSLPGQGGYTQYF,TGCAGCTTGCCAGGACAGGGTGGGTATACGCAGTATTTT
TRBV3-1,TRBJ2-7,medium-sized,TRBD1,CASSQDPDRGREQYF,TGTGCCAGCAGCCAAGATCCCGACAGGGGGCGAGAGCAGTACTTC
TRBV11-2,TRBJ1-5,.,TRBD1,CASSLGDRGFFDQPQHF,TGTGCCAGCAGCTTAGGGGACAGGGGTTTTTTCGATCAGCCCCAGCATTTT
TRBV4-2,TRBJ1-2,.,.,CASSQEQGQGLYGYTF,TGTGCCAGCAGCCAAGAGCAGGGGCAGGGCCTCTATGGCTACACCTTC
TRBV20-1,TRBJ2-2,many,.,CSAREGLGTSGELFF,TGCAGTGCTAGAGAGGGCTTAGGGACTTCCGGGGAGCTGTTTTTT
TRBV15,TRBJ1-2,medium-sized,.,CATSRAQGPEGYTF,TGTGCCACCAGCAGAGCCCAGGGGCCGGAGGGCTACACCTTC
TRBV19,TRBJ2-2,once,.,CASSIDGRRGNTGELFF,TGTGCCAGTAGTATAGATGGACGGAGGGGAAACACCGGGGAGCTGTTTTTT
TRBV28,TRBJ2-1,.,TRBD1,CATRQGTYNEQFF,TGTGCCACCCGACAGGGCACCTACAATGAGCAGTTCTTC
TRBV27,TRBJ2-3,many,.,CASTSRGNTDTQYF,TGTGCCAGCACCTCAAGGGGAAACACAGATACGCAGTATTTT
TRBV2,TRBJ1-3,many,TRBD1,CASSPDRAGNTIYF,TGTGCCAGCAGCCCGGACAGGGCCGGAAACACCATATATTTT
TRBV28,TRBJ2-7,.,TRBD2,CASSKGTSGSYEQYF,TGTGCCAGCAGTAAAGGGACTAGCGGGAGCTACGAGCAGTACTTC
TRBV6-1,TRBJ2-2,medium-sized,.,CASRKRGNTGELFF,TGTGCCAGCAGGAAACGGGGGAACACCGGGGAGCTGTTTTTT
TRBV6-4,TRBJ2-3,few,.,CASSDGDSNTDTQYF,TGTGCCAGCAGTGACGGGGACTCTAACACAGATACGCAGTATTTT
TRBV9,TRBJ1-2,many,.,CASSVGLGNYGYTF,TGTGCCAGCAGCGTAGGTTTGGGAAACTATGGCTACACCTTC